This T cell receptor (beta chain) is drawn from a study of T cells in Graves' hyperthyroidism and ophthalmopathy (dated by TCRdb to the late 2010s). Background for the entire study: Peripheral blood was sampled at the time of initial diagnosis, prior to any treatment. A discovery cohort of about 95 patients, roughly 40 with Graves' ophthalmopathy and under 60 with stable Graves' hyperthyroidism, was used to find distinguishing TCR V-J signatures. An independent validation cohort of around 19 hyperthyroidism patients and more than 15 patients who later progressed to ophthalmopathy tested prospective prediction of ophthalmopathy. For training and testing, the roughly 93 patients in the discovery cohort were randomly divided in a 7:3 ratio. Thyroid tissue and blood T-cell repertoires from several Graves' hyperthyroidism patients were also compared in the study. Once sampling was done, hyperthyroidism patients were given methimazole at a starting dose of 30 mg daily, whereas ophthalmopathy patients were given high-dose intravenous methylprednisolone. The paper reports TCR Vbeta CDR3 sequencing of about 140 peripheral blood samples: 43 ophthalmopathy, around 80 hyperthyroidism and roughly 17 progressor patients. Overall study outcomes, separate from this receptor: During validation, the model predicted progression to ophthalmopathy a median of roughly 7.1 months ahead of onset, with more than 60% sensitivity and around 72% specificity. Blood samples also contained most of the expanded thyroid clonotypes (frequency above 0.001), which suggests that blood repertoires may reflect thyroid immune responses. Sample size was not statistically predetermined, and investigators were not blinded to group allocation. A 13 V-J signature model separated ophthalmopathy from stable hyperthyroidism, with just over 85% sensitivity and 81.08% specificity in cross-validation and 80%/75% in testing.

This clonotype was counted a single time. The antigen it binds to is not known. Base qualities are not recorded, but no much larger clone differs from it by a single base. A lone read is weak support. A patient counted as having stable Graves' hyperthyroidism if no progression to ophthalmopathy occurred over 18 months of follow-up. Hyperthyroidism patients were newly diagnosed, had a disease duration of under 2 months, and were aged 18 to 65 years. Exclusion was applied to patients with uncontrolled infections, other autoimmune diseases, pregnancy or lactation. Clinical symptoms, serum thyroxine and TRAb, thyroid ultrasound, and orbital computed tomography formed the basis for the diagnoses. PBMCs were separated from 10 ml of fresh peripheral blood using Ficoll-Paque density gradient centrifugation. Total RNA was extracted with Trizol reagent, and quality was checked on an Agilent 2100 Bioanalyzer.

Amplification of TCR beta CDR3 regions was carried out from RNA transcripts. A first-round RT-PCR of the TCR CDR3 used the HTBI primer set with the Qiagen OneStep RT-PCR kit. The libraries were constructed in a second round of multiplex PCR and then size-selected and purified. Libraries were sequenced paired-end with 100 bp reads on an Illumina HiSeq2000. Per the original workflow: SOAPnuke was used to process the raw data, with reads discarded if the reads contained adapters or uncalled bases, had a mean Phred below 15, or lacked an exact constant-primer or identifier match. High-quality paired reads were merged using COPE v1.2.5, and each unique nucleotide sequence was defined as a clonotype. MiTCR v1.1 was used to align clonotypes to the IMGT TRBV, TRBD and TRBJ reference segments. The analysis was restricted to V-J combinations with a frequency above 0.0001, which together covered 99.2% of the repertoires. A TCS score was defined as the ratio between F50 (clonal expansion) and ExV (chaos), using BLOSUM62-based TCRdist between CDR3 peptides within each V-J. Welch's t-statistics and random forest reduced around 510 V-J features to 13, which were used in a naive Bayes classifier (R e1071). Using fastp at Q25 and MiXCR, TCRdb reprocessed the public reads and kept productive beta chains. One record per CDR3 amino acid sequence lists the most common genes and DNA. TCRdb's processing, not the authors', yielded these V and J calls. A total of 340,000 or so distinct CDR3 sequences appear in this sample, over 15% of them only once. Less than 65% of the sample goes to the ten largest clones.

Sequenced material: blood. The clonotype was recovered from a woman aged 45-65 years with Graves' hyperthyroidism.

The sequenced DNA: TGCGCCAGCAGCCAACCCGGACTAGCGGGGGCCAGCTATGCGAACACCGGGGAGCTGTTTTTT. Translated, it gives CASSQPGLAGASYANTGELFF. The V gene is TRBV4-1 and the J gene is TRBJ2-2, with 13 central nucleotides matching TRBD2. From its cysteine to its phenylalanine, the CDR3 spans 21 amino acids. The kept DNA is CDR3 alone, 63 bases in frame from the first base. As encoded in the germline V gene, CDR1 is MGHRA while CDR2 is YSYEKL. Here V drops 2 bases and J drops 0 bases, and the junction holds 12 bases not matched to any gene.